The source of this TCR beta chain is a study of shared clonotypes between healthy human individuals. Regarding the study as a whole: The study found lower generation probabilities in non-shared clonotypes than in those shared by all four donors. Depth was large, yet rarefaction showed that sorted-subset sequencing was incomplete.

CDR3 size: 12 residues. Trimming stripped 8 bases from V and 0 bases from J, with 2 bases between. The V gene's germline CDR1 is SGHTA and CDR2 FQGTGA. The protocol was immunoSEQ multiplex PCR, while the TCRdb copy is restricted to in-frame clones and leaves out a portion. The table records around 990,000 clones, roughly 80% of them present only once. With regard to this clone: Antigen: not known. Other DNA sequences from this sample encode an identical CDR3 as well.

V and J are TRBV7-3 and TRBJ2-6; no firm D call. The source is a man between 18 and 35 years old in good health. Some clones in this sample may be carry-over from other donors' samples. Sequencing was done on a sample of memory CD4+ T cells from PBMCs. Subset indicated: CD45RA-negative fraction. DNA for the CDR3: TGTGCCAGCTCCTCTGGGGCCAACGTCCTGACTTTC. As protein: CASSSGANVLTF.